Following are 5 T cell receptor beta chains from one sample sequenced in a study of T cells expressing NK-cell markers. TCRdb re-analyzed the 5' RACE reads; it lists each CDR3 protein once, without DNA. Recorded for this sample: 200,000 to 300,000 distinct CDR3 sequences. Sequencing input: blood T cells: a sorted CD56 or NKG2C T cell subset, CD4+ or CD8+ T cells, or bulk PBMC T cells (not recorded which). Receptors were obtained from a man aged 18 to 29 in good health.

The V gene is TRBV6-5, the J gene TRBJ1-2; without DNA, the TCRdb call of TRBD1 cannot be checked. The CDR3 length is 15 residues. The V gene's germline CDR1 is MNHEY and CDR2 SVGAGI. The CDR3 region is CASSYGVPENYGYTF.

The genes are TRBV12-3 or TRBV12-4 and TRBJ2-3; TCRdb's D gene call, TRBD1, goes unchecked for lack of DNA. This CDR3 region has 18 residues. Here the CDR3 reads CASSLESWTDLATDTQYF.

The CDR3 spells CSAAPRGLNEQYF. V and J are TRBV29-1 and TRBJ2-7; TCRdb gives TRBD1 as the D gene, but with no DNA this cannot be confirmed. Germline CDR1 SQVTM, CDR2 ANQGSEA. This CDR3 contains 13 residues.

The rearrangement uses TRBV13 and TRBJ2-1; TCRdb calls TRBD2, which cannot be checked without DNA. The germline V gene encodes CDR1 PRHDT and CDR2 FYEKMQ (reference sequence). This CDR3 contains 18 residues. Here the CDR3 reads CASSWTPGTSGRYNEQFF.

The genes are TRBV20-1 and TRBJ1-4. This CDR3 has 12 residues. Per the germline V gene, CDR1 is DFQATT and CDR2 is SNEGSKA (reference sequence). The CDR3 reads CSAKTVGEKLFF.